The 4 T cell receptor beta chains below come from one sample, sequenced in a study of identical twins. One entry per CDR3 protein results from TCRdb running MiXCR on the 5' RACE reads. This sample has about 520,000 distinct CDR3 sequences; roughly 21% occur once, and the top ten carry approximately 0.95%. The data were also submitted as part of a second study, on T cells expressing NK-cell markers.

The sample comprised CD4+ T cells sorted from blood. Receptors were obtained from a woman aged 18 to 35 in good health.

This chain uses TRBV6-5 with TRBJ1-1, with 9 nucleotides matching TRBD1. The CDR3 runs 16 residues. Germline V CDR1 and CDR2: MNHEY, SVGAGI. Unmatched junction bases numbered 12, after V lost 2 bases and J lost 8 bases. The CDR3 nucleotides read TGTGCCAGCAGTTACCGAATTACAGGGGGCGCGTACGAAGCTTTCTTT. It codes for CASSYRITGGAYEAFF.

This clonotype turned up a few times. The chain is built from TRBV29-1 and TRBJ2-7; D ambiguous. Germline-derived CDR1 and CDR2 are SQVTM and ANQGSEA. The CDR3 has 11 amino acids. The V end was cut by 8 bases, the J end by 5 bases, with 13 bases between. The DNA of the CDR3 is TGCAGCTCGGTTTCCAAGGACGAGCAGTACTTC. Translation: CSSVSKDEQYF.

This clonotype was observed many times. This chain joins TRBV10-3 and TRBJ1-2, with a possible D match to TRBD1 (5 bases). The CDR3 length is 14 residues. Germline V lookup: CDR1 ENHRY, CDR2 SYGVKD. Trimming removed 11 bases at V and 3 bases at J, with 19 bases between. The CDR3 is CASQGVRGDYGYTF. The CDR3 DNA is TGTGCCTCCCAAGGAGTAAGGGGTGACTATGGCTACACCTTC.

The CDR3 DNA reads as TGTGCCAGCGGTAGACCGTACACTGAAGCTTTCTTT. It codes for CASGRPYTEAFF. The chain has TRBV6-2 or TRBV6-3 and TRBJ1-1, with D uncertain. There are 12 residues in the CDR3. Trimming took 8 bases from V and 3 from J, leaving 10 bases between them. Per the germline V gene, CDR1 is MNHEY and CDR2 is SVGEGT.